This TCR beta chain appears in the sequencing data of a study of blood T cell repertoires in COVID-19. In the study overall: Sample material is recorded as cDNA or gDNA derived from T cells, B-cell-depleted T cells, or PBMCs.

In the original workflow: Nucleated cell counts were estimated from reference gene primer amplification. Data came from immunoSEQ multiplex PCR; TCRdb stores just in-frame clones and leaves some out. The D gene and trimming were derived from the DNA, and the V and J assignments and clone size from that table. The repertoire holds 430,000 or so clones, with nearly 90% as singletons. Residents of about two dozen US areas, aged about 18 to 89 years, made up the participants. Each exposed participant met a COVID-19 case in the 2 weeks preceding study entry. The CDR3 contains 14 residues. V shed 4 bases, J shed 9 bases, and the junction held 7 bases outside the gene matches. CDR1 and CDR2 from the germline V gene are SGHRS and YFSETQ.

The sequence came from a young woman who had been exposed to COVID-19. Sequences were obtained from PBMCs or T cells enriched from blood (not recorded which). The chain couples TRBV5-1 to TRBJ1-6; 7 bases match TRBD1. CDR3 in amino acids: CASSIQGSASPLHF. The DNA for the CDR3 is TGCGCCAGCAGCATACAGGGGAGTGCTTCACCCCTCCACTTT.